These T cell receptor beta chains were read from a single sample in a study of cytomegalovirus exposure and HLA in healthy donors. Assay used: immunoSEQ multiplex PCR; TCRdb lists only in-frame clones, some missing. Seen here are around 180,000 clones, about four fifths observed once, and the top ten hold around 6.7%. The material sequenced was PBMCs. All receptors come from a man aged 18 to 30 in good health and CMV-seropositive. The CDR3 runs from the conserved cysteine through the conserved F or W. D genes are given only for firm matches. Clone size is stated in some rows and not others, as once, few, many or a class when expanded.

D	size	V	J	length	CDR3	DNA
.	.	TRBV30	TRBJ2-3	13	CARNEGDTDTQYF	TGTGCCCGGAACGAGGGCGATACGGATACGCAGTATTTT
TRBD2	.	TRBV6-5	TRBJ2-2	14	CASKRLAVTGELFF	TGTGCCAGCAAGAGACTAGCGGTTACCGGGGAGCTGTTTTTT
.	few	TRBV7-8	TRBJ1-5	14	CASSLDSYNQPQHF	TGTGCCAGCAGCTTGGACTCTTACAATCAGCCCCAGCATTTT
.	few	TRBV4-2	TRBJ1-2	14	CASSQAKTGYGYTF	TGTGCCAGCAGCCAAGCCAAGACAGGCTATGGCTACACCTTC
.	.	TRBV7-6	TRBJ2-7	15	CASSSSPPPYGEQYF	TGTGCCAGCAGCTCTTCCCCACCGCCGTACGGCGAGCAGTACTTC
TRBD1	.	TRBV5-4	TRBJ1-2	16	CASSWAGTGAGRGYTF	TGTGCCAGCAGCTGGGCGGGGACAGGGGCTGGGAGAGGCTACACCTTC
TRBD1	.	TRBV5-1	TRBJ2-2	16	CASSLADRGSAGELFF	TGCGCCAGCAGCTTGGCCGACAGGGGATCGGCCGGGGAGCTGTTTTTT
TRBD2	.	TRBV7-3	TRBJ2-1	16	CASSPWTSGRVDEQFF	TGTGCCAGCAGCCCCTGGACTAGCGGGAGGGTGGATGAGCAGTTCTTC
TRBD2	.	TRBV12-5	TRBJ2-1	14	CASAFSGIINEQFF	TGTGCTAGTGCTTTTAGCGGGATTATCAATGAGCAGTTCTTC
TRBD2	.	TRBV11-2	TRBJ2-7	18	CASTPLAGELFLVYEQYF	TGTGCCAGCACCCCACTAGCGGGAGAGTTATTTTTGGTCTACGAGCAGTACTTC
.	.	TRBV11-2	TRBJ1-4	15	CASSLAGATNEKLFF	TGTGCCAGCAGCTTAGCGGGGGCAACTAATGAAAAACTGTTTTTT
.	.	TRBV2	TRBJ2-1	16	CASSEGGSISYNEQFF	TGTGCCAGCAGTGAAGGTGGGAGCATCTCCTACAATGAGCAGTTCTTC
TRBD1	.	TRBV6-5	TRBJ1-2	14	CASRAGTANYGYTF	TGTGCCAGCAGAGCCGGGACAGCTAACTATGGCTACACCTTC
.	few	TRBV30	TRBJ1-1	11	CAWSVGREAFF	TGTGCCTGGAGTGTGGGGCGTGAAGCTTTCTTT
TRBD1	.	TRBV28	TRBJ1-4	16	CASRRDREGSGQKLFF	TGTGCCAGCCGTCGGGACAGGGAGGGGAGTGGGCAAAAACTGTTTTTT
TRBD2	.	TRBV29-1	TRBJ2-7	15	CSVGRASGALYEQYF	TGCAGCGTCGGGCGGGCTAGCGGAGCCCTTTACGAGCAGTACTTC
.	.	TRBV28	TRBJ2-5	12	CASTSLGETQYF	TGTGCCAGCACCTCGCTCGGGGAGACCCAGTACTTC
.	few	TRBV5-6	TRBJ2-7	15	CASTHPQGISYEQYF	TGTGCCAGCACCCACCCCCAGGGCATTTCCTACGAGCAGTACTTC
.	.	TRBV27	TRBJ2-7	15	CASSPLGTGGYEQYF	TGTGCCAGCAGTCCCCTCGGGACTGGGGGCTACGAGCAGTACTTC
TRBD2	once	TRBV2	TRBJ2-1	16	CASSEFAGGLFNEQFF	TGTGCCAGCAGTGAATTTGCGGGAGGGCTATTCAATGAGCAGTTCTTC
.	.	TRBV7-2	TRBJ2-7	13	CASNLYWGLEQYF	TGTGCCAGCAACTTGTATTGGGGCCTCGAGCAGTACTTC
.	.	TRBV4-2	TRBJ2-1	15	CASSQDMLADNEQFF	TGTGCCAGCAGCCAAGATATGCTAGCAGACAATGAGCAGTTCTTC
.	once	TRBV5-6	TRBJ2-1	13	CASSLLGGGEQFF	TGTGCCAGCAGCTTGTTAGGGGGGGGTGAGCAGTTCTTC
.	few	TRBV15	TRBJ1-5	14	CATGDAGANQPQHF	TGTGCCACCGGGGACGCGGGGGCCAATCAGCCCCAGCATTTT
.	.	TRBV9	TRBJ1-3	13	CASSVDGQNTIYF	TGTGCCAGCAGCGTAGACGGTCAAAACACCATATATTTT
.	few	TRBV7-3	TRBJ1-2	13	CASSPFPTGGYTF	TGTGCCAGCAGCCCCTTCCCAACGGGAGGCTACACCTTC
TRBD1	.	TRBV18	TRBJ1-2	15	CASGSSVTGEDGYTF	TGTGCCAGCGGTTCCTCGGTGACAGGGGAGGATGGCTACACCTTC
TRBD1	once	TRBV14	TRBJ2-3	16	CASSQKGRGRPDTQYF	TGTGCCAGCAGCCAGAAGGGAAGGGGGCGACCAGATACGCAGTATTTT
.	.	TRBV19	TRBJ1-1	14	CASRWRGGGTEAFF	TGTGCCAGTAGATGGAGGGGCGGAGGTACTGAAGCTTTCTTT
TRBD2	.	TRBV29-1	TRBJ2-1	17	CSVDGEREGQGYNEQFF	TGCAGCGTTGATGGGGAGCGGGAGGGCCAAGGATACAATGAGCAGTTCTTC
.	.	TRBV6-6	TRBJ2-7	14	CASSYRDHGYEQYF	TGTGCCAGCAGTTACCGGGATCACGGCTACGAGCAGTACTTC
.	.	TRBV7-8	TRBJ2-7	15	CASSASIEVNYEQYF	TGTGCCAGCAGCGCAAGCATCGAGGTTAACTACGAGCAGTACTTC
.	once	TRBV19	TRBJ2-7	13	CASSIDRAREQYF	TGTGCCAGTAGTATAGACAGGGCGCGAGAGCAGTACTTC
.	.	TRBV7-2	TRBJ1-1	15	CASSGLLGVNTEAFF	TGTGCCAGCAGCGGCCTTTTAGGGGTTAACACTGAAGCTTTCTTT
.	.	TRBV10-3	TRBJ1-5	13	CAINWGEDQPQHF	TGTGCCATCAACTGGGGGGAGGATCAGCCCCAGCATTTT
.	.	TRBV28	TRBJ1-3	18	CASSLRAGASYSGNTIYF	TGTGCCAGCAGTTTGAGGGCAGGGGCGTCTTACTCTGGAAACACCATATATTTT
.	.	TRBV6-5	TRBJ2-5	14	CATAGGLDRETQYF	TGTGCCACCGCCGGGGGGCTAGACCGCGAGACCCAGTACTTC
TRBD1	.	TRBV7-3	TRBJ1-1	14	CASSLMAGGTEAFF	TGTGCCAGCAGCTTAATGGCAGGGGGCACTGAAGCTTTCTTT
.	many	TRBV7-7	TRBJ1-2	14	CASSLKGLGASGTF	TGTGCCAGCAGCTTAAAGGGTCTGGGGGCTTCAGGCACCTTC